The entry that follows covers one TCR beta chain sequence. Its target is not known. Other DNA sequences in this specimen translate into the identical CDR3. Primers: 60 Vbeta forward and 13 Jbeta reverse. Data came from immunoSEQ multiplex PCR; TCRdb stores just in-frame clones and leaves some out. Of approximately 150,000 clones detected, approximately 70% appear once; the ten largest clones hold less than 3.5%. CDR1 and CDR2 (germline): SGHTA, FQGNSA. V was pared by 5 bases and J by 2 bases, with 8 bases of the junction left unmatched. This CDR3 contains 17 residues. The data originate from a study of cytomegalovirus exposure and HLA in healthy donors. Study as a whole: Earlier, 100 million or so unique TCR beta sequences were recovered from about 200 million T cells by an analysis. Findings and limits, study-wide: There were a few CMV-associated chains whose specificity for CMV antigens was confirmed in vitro. For most TCR sequences rarity was the rule, although some public TCRs occurred in many donors. It is likely that the observed cluster of highly shared sequence variants was a sequencing artifact.

The source of this sequence is a woman in her thirties or forties in good health and CMV-seropositive. The specimen was PBMCs. The chain couples TRBV7-2 to TRBJ1-5; 11 bases agree with TRBD1. CDR3 sequence reads: CASSTGQGAWGNQPQHF. In nucleotides, the CDR3 is TGTGCCAGCAGCACAGGACAGGGGGCATGGGGCAATCAGCCCCAGCATTTT. Drawing the rest from reference TRBV7-2 and TRBJ1-5, the complete variable domain is GAGVSQSPSNKVTEKGKDVELRCDPISGHTALYWYRQSLGQGLEFLIYFQGNSAPDKSGLPSDRFSAERTGGSVSTLTIQRTQQEDSAVYLCASSTGQGAWGNQPQHFGDGTRLSIL.